One and the same sample provided the 32 T cell receptor beta chains below, sequenced in a study of CD8 T cells in Susac syndrome. It was with random hexamers that about 0.45 to 1 ug RNA was reverse transcribed. TCRdb passed the immunoSEQ multiplex PCR reads through MiXCR, listing each CDR3 protein once. Among more than 95,000 distinct CDR3 sequences listed, more than 85% were seen once. Sequencing was performed on CD8+ T cells from PBMCs. These receptors all come from a human donor with multiple sclerosis.

The chain combines TRBV11-2 with TRBJ2-1; D assignment may be TRBD1 or TRBD2 (5 bases each). V gave up 5 bases and J gave up 7 bases, with 18 bases separating them. The germline V gene has CDR1 SGHAT and CDR2 FQNNGV. The CDR3 runs 15 residues. CDR3: CASSGKGRASNEQFF. CDR3 in DNA: TGTGCCAGCAGCGGAAAGGGGCGGGCCTCAAATGAGCAGTTCTTC.

The V call is TRBV7-8, the J call TRBJ2-2; no definite D call. Germline lookup yields CDR1 SGHVS and CDR2 FQNEAQ. This CDR3 has 13 residues. The ends were cut back, 3 bases at V and 6 bases at J, with 8 bases in the middle. The CDR3 is CASSFQRAGELFF. CDR3 sequence (DNA): TGTGCCAGCAGCTTTCAGAGAGCCGGGGAGCTGTTTTTT.

The chain is built from TRBV3-1 and TRBJ1-4; maybe TRBD1 (6 bases). Germline V gene lookup returns CDR1 LGHDT and CDR2 YNNKEL (reference sequence). The CDR3 has 19 amino acids. Between the trimmed V and J ends, which lost 2 bases and 6 bases, there was a span of 25 bases. CDR3: CASSQRPRQVLPWDEKLFF. In nucleotides, the CDR3 is TGTGCCAGCAGCCAACGCCCCCGACAGGTTTTACCCTGGGATGAAAAACTGTTTTTT.

CDR3 coding DNA: TGTGCCAGCAGCGCGAGGGACAGGGGGTTCACTGAAGCTTTCTTT. Its translation is CASSARDRGFTEAFF. The V call is TRBV2, the J call TRBJ1-1; TRBD1 matches 11 bases. From germline, CDR1 is SNHLY and CDR2 FYNNEI. CDR3 length equals 15 residues. The J segment lost 4 bases and the V segment lost 6 bases, leaving 7 bases of the junction unmatched. The full variable domain, rest sourced from reference TRBV2 and TRBJ1-1, is EPEVTQTPSHQVTQMGQEVILRCVPISNHLYFYWYRQILGQKVEFLVSFYNNEISEKSEIFDDQFSVERPDGSNFTLKIRSTKLEDSAMYFCASSARDRGFTEAFFGQGTRLTVV.

V gene TRBV12-3 or TRBV12-4 combines with J gene TRBJ2-7; D may be TRBD1 or TRBD2 (5 bases each). Trimming took off 3 bases at V and 12 bases at J, with 18 bases between the two ends. The CDR3 has 13 amino acids. The CDR3 reads CASSFQELGETYF. The CDR3 region has the DNA TGTGCCAGCAGTTTTCAGGAATTGGGGGAAACGTACTTC.

The chain uses TRBV19 and TRBJ1-1; 7 bases match TRBD1. This CDR3 has 12 residues. V trimming: 8 bases; J trimming: 8 bases; junction bases outside the gene matches: 8. Germline CDR1 is LNHDA and CDR2 is SQIVND (reference sequence). The CDR3 loop is CASGVRDREAFF. The CDR3 DNA follows: TGTGCCAGTGGGGTGAGGGACAGAGAAGCTTTCTTT.

The V gene is TRBV5-6, the J gene TRBJ1-2; 8 nucleotides align to TRBD1. The CDR3 runs 15 residues. V dropped 2 bases and J dropped 3; count of bases not matched to a gene: 6. Germline CDR1 and CDR2: SGHDT and YYEEEE. The CDR3, as DNA: TGTGCCAGCAGCTTAAAGGACAGGGACCACTATGGCTACACCTTC. Encoded protein: CASSLKDRDHYGYTF.

The rearrangement links TRBV28 to TRBJ2-7; D is unclear. Germline loops: CDR1 MDHEN, CDR2 SYDVKM. The CDR3 runs to 13 residues. Deletions cut 3 bases from V and 1 base from J, with 7 bases between. CDR3 nucleotides: TGTGCCAGCAGTTTTCTTGGTTCCTACGAGCAGTACGTC. Amino acid sequence: CASSFLGSYEQYV.

The chain employs TRBV5-4 and TRBJ2-1, with 7 bases matching TRBD1. CDR1 SGHNT and CDR2 YYREEE come from the germline V gene (reference sequence). V lost 0 bases and J lost 3; bases outside the gene matches: 3. The CDR3 length is 15 residues. The CDR3 DNA sequence: TGTGCCAGCAGCTTGGGGACAGGTCTCTACAATGAGCAGTTCTTC. Amino acids: CASSLGTGLYNEQFF.

The chain links TRBV19 to TRBJ2-7; TRBD1 matches 7 bases. The CDR3 consists of 14 residues. The junction had 3 bases not matched to a gene; V was cut back by 1 base and J by 3 bases. Germline V gene lookup returns CDR1 LNHDA and CDR2 SQIVND (reference sequence). This chain's CDR3 is CASSIGTGRYEQYF. The CDR3 nucleotides read TGTGCCAGTAGTATAGGGACAGGTCGCTACGAGCAGTACTTC.

The chain is built from TRBV20-1 and TRBJ1-5, with D possibly TRBD1 on 5 matching bases. Trimming removed 2 bases from V and 6 bases from J, with 14 bases in between. Germline values: CDR1 DFQATT, CDR2 SNEGSKA (reference sequence). This CDR3 has 14 residues. The CDR3 region has the DNA TGCAGTGCTAGATCGATGGAGGGGAGTCAGCCCCAGCATTTT. This gives the protein CSARSMEGSQPQHF.

Concerning this clonotype itself: Its ends do not fully match the called genes, so a read error is possible. J is TRBJ2-1 and V is TRBV15; no clear D. Germline V gene data show CDR1 as LNHNV and CDR2 as YYDKDF (reference sequence). This CDR3 region has 12 residues. CDR3 in amino acids: CATTGSRNEQFF. The CDR3 DNA is TGTGCAACCACCGGCTCCCGAAATGAGCAGTTCTTC.

V gene TRBV5-6 combines with J gene TRBJ1-3; possible D gene TRBD1, 5 bases. V was clipped by 0 bases and J by 2 bases, with 9 bases between them. Germline CDR1 reads SGHDT; CDR2 reads YYEEEE. The CDR3 contains 15 residues. CDR3 DNA: TGTGCCAGCAGCTTGGTGCAGGGCACTGGAAACACCATATATTTT. The encoded protein is CASSLVQGTGNTIYF.

The V call is TRBV24-1, the J call TRBJ2-2, with 12 bases that match TRBD2. This CDR3 has 18 residues. The germline V gene encodes CDR1 KGHDR and CDR2 SFDVKD. V lost 4 bases, J lost 3 bases, and 8 bases stayed unmatched. The CDR3 loop is CATSDSTSGRYYTGELFF. CDR3 coding DNA: TGTGCCACCAGTGACTCGACTAGCGGGAGATACTACACCGGGGAGCTGTTTTTT.

This chain uses TRBV2 with TRBJ2-7; unclear D gene. Trimming left V 6 bases short and J 4 bases short, with 13 bases between. CDR3 size: 13 residues. Germline assignment: CDR1 SNHLY and CDR2 FYNNEI. The CDR3: CASSPGLTYEQYV. CDR3 sequence (DNA): TGTGCCAGCAGCCCCGGGCTAACTTACGAGCAGTACGTC.

Only one count was recorded for this clonotype. V gene TRBV2 combines with J gene TRBJ2-7; TRBD1 aligns across 7 bases. Germline trimming cut 6 bases from V and 6 bases from J; bases unmatched to any gene: 5. Germline V gene lookup returns CDR1 SNHLY and CDR2 FYNNEI. The CDR3 spans 12 residues. This CDR3 is CASSETGLEQYV. Written as DNA, the CDR3 is TGTGCCAGCAGCGAGACAGGGCTCGAGCAGTACGTC.

In this sample, this clonotype turned up a few times. This rearrangement joins TRBV27 to TRBJ1-3; D gene unclear. This CDR3 contains 13 residues. Germline V gives CDR1 MNHEY, CDR2 SMNVEV (reference sequence). Trimming stripped 3 bases from V and 0 bases from J, with 3 bases between. DNA of the CDR3: TGTGCCAGCAGTTTGAGCTCTGGAAACACCATATATTTT. Amino acids: CASSLSSGNTIYF.

The table lists this clonotype with a count of one. The chain joins TRBV6-2 or TRBV6-3 to TRBJ2-2, with D possibly TRBD1 on 6 matching bases. Germline values: CDR1 MNHEY, CDR2 SVGEGT. The CDR3 is 13 amino acids. V dropped 10 bases and J dropped 5 bases, with 14 bases sitting between them. CDR3 sequence: CATKTGKTGELFF. Here the CDR3 DNA reads TGTGCCACAAAAACAGGGAAAACCGGGGAGCTGTTTTTT.

The chain is built from TRBV7-2 and TRBJ1-5; weak D call: TRBD1 (6 bases). This CDR3 contains 19 residues. CDR1 SGHTA and CDR2 FQGNSA come from the germline V gene. Trimming cost V 3 bases and J 2 bases, with 23 bases left between them. The chain's CDR3 is CASSFGPGAVGWGNQPQHF. The DNA for the CDR3 is TGTGCCAGCAGCTTCGGTCCGGGGGCAGTAGGGTGGGGCAATCAGCCCCAGCATTTT.

The CDR3 sequence is CASSDSADQETQYF. CDR3 nucleotide sequence: TGTGCCAGCAGTGACTCGGCAGACCAAGAGACCCAGTACTTC. This chain uses TRBV2 with TRBJ2-5; D is ambiguous. This CDR3 is built from 14 residues. The germline V gene encodes CDR1 SNHLY and CDR2 FYNNEI. Trimming took 3 bases from V and 0 from J, leaving 8 bases between them.

The chain has TRBV7-9 and TRBJ2-2; D is perhaps TRBD2 (6 bases). V was pared by 8 bases and J by 4 bases, with 14 bases between. Germline lookup yields CDR1 SEHNR and CDR2 FQNEAQ (reference sequence). The CDR3 runs to 14 residues. This CDR3 is CASARQEGTGELFF. CDR3 DNA: TGTGCCAGCGCCCGGCAGGAGGGCACCGGGGAGCTGTTTTTT.

The CDR3 nucleotides are TGCGCCAGCAGCCAAGTCCATCGGGGGGCACCCTCTTTAACCTACGAGCAGTACTTC. This sequence encodes CASSQVHRGAPSLTYEQYF. The rearrangement links TRBV4-1 to TRBJ2-7; a possible D gene is TRBD2 (7 bases). CDR1 and CDR2 from the germline V gene are MGHRA and YSYEKL. This CDR3 is 19 amino acids long. Trimming left V 1 base short and J 2 bases short, with 24 bases between.

This clonotype was found once. This rearrangement joins TRBV30 to TRBJ2-7; D is unclear. V lost 0 bases and J 1 base, leaving 4 bases between the germline ends. CDR1 GTSNPN and CDR2 SVGIG come from the germline V gene (reference sequence). The CDR3 is 12 residues long. Here the CDR3 DNA reads TGTGCCTGGAGTGTAGGGTCCTACGAGCAGTACTTC. Its translation: CAWSVGSYEQYF. Supplemented by reference TRBV30 and TRBJ2-7, the full variable domain reads SQTIHQWPATLVQPVGSPLSLECTVEGTSNPNLYWYRQAAGRGLQLLFYSVGIGQISSEVPQNLSASRPQDRQFILSSKKLLLSDSGFYLCAWSVGSYEQYFGPGTRLTVT.

This clonotype was seen only once. The chain has TRBV24-1 and TRBJ2-1; D gene unclear. CDR1 is KGHDR and CDR2 is SFDVKD in the germline V gene. V dropped 0 bases and J dropped 8 bases, with 7 bases sitting between them. This CDR3 spans 13 amino acids. The CDR3 nucleotides read TGTGCCACCAGTGATTTGGGGTACGATGAGCAGTTCTTC. It is translated as CATSDLGYDEQFF.

The V and J genes are TRBV6-2 or TRBV6-3 and TRBJ2-5, with 8 bases aligning to TRBD1. Germline loops: CDR1 MNHEY, CDR2 SVGEGT. This CDR3 comprises 14 residues. Losses at the gene ends were 2 bases for V and 2 bases for J; bases not matched to a gene: 1. The CDR3 reads CASSYGDRQETQYF. CDR3 bases: TGTGCCAGCAGTTACGGGGACAGGCAAGAGACCCAGTACTTC.

The gene calls are TRBV27 and TRBJ1-5, with D unresolved. Germline-derived CDR1 and CDR2 are MNHEY and SMNVEV (reference sequence). V was cut by 5 bases and J by 0 bases, with 2 bases left in between. The CDR3 covers 12 residues. The CDR3 loop is CASSNSNQPQHF. The CDR3 DNA reads TGTGCCAGCAGTAATAGCAATCAGCCCCAGCATTTT.

DNA for the CDR3: TGTGCCAGCAGCTTACGCTCCTTCGGGGGACGGGAGACCCAGTACTTC. Encoded protein: CASSLRSFGGRETQYF. V is TRBV7-9 and J is TRBJ2-5; possibly TRBD2 for D (6 bases). Trimming stripped 2 bases from V and 5 bases from J, with 18 bases between. Germline loops: CDR1 SEHNR, CDR2 FQNEAQ (reference sequence). The CDR3 has 16 amino acids.

This chain joins TRBV27 and TRBJ2-4; 8 bases agree with TRBD2. From germline, CDR1 is MNHEY and CDR2 SMNVEV (reference sequence). Unmatched junction bases numbered 15, after V lost 5 bases and J lost 0 bases. The CDR3 has 19 residues. The CDR3 protein is CASSPGTSWNWGAKNIQYF. The CDR3 DNA follows: TGTGCCAGCAGTCCGGGGACTAGTTGGAATTGGGGAGCCAAAAACATTCAGTACTTC.

The chain joins TRBV9 to TRBJ2-5; 7 bases agree with TRBD1. The length of the CDR3 is 14 residues. Looked up from germline, CDR1 is SGDLS and CDR2 is YYNGEE. With 3 bases clipped from V and 5 bases from J, the junction kept 7 bases outside the gene matches. CDR3 in amino acids: CASSARQGAETQYF. In DNA, the CDR3 is TGTGCCAGCAGCGCGCGACAGGGAGCCGAGACCCAGTACTTC.

V usage is TRBV9 and J usage is TRBJ1-5, with D perhaps matching TRBD1 (5 bases). From germline, CDR1 is SGDLS and CDR2 YYNGEE. V lost 3 bases to trimming and J lost 7 bases, with 17 bases between them. The CDR3 loop spans 15 amino acids. Here the CDR3 DNA reads TGTGCCAGCAGCGCTACGCAGGGAGGAGGACAGCCCCAGCATTTT. Its protein product is CASSATQGGGQPQHF. The entire variable domain, with the rest obtained from reference TRBV9 and TRBJ1-5, is as follows: DSGVTQTPKHLITATGQRVTLRCSPRSGDLSVYWYQQSLDQGLQFLIQYYNGEERAKGNILERFSAQQFPDLHSELNLSSLELGDSALYFCASSATQGGGQPQHFGDGTRLSIL.

The chain recombines TRBV27 with TRBJ2-2; TRBD2 agrees at 10 bases. CDR1 MNHEY and CDR2 SMNVEV come from the germline V gene (reference sequence). The trim removed 3 bases at V and 6 bases at J, leaving 4 bases unmatched. The CDR3 has 15 residues. CDR3 region: CASSFGSGGAGELFF. The CDR3 DNA sequence: TGTGCCAGCAGTTTCGGGAGCGGGGGGGCCGGGGAGCTGTTTTTT.

The count of this clonotype is one. The chain joins TRBV12-3 or TRBV12-4 to TRBJ2-7, with 14 bases matching TRBD2. The CDR3 has 16 amino acids. Unmatched junction bases numbered 3, after V lost 5 bases and J lost 0 bases. The CDR3 protein is CASSEGLAGDSYEQYV. The DNA for the CDR3 is TGTGCCAGCAGTGAGGGACTAGCGGGGGACTCCTACGAGCAGTACGTC.